The T cell receptor (beta chain) described here comes from a study of graft-versus-host responses after intestinal transplantation. Study information: Each recipient received anti-thymocyte globulin induction, then tacrolimus and steroids for 3 to 4 years.

Study conclusions and caveats: Where graft-donor T cell macrochimerism was present, patients had high graft-versus-host to host-versus-graft clonal ratios in allografts. The study associated peak circulating GvH clone levels with early post-transplant HvG declines. Recipient marrow harbored GvH clones, some of which surfaced first in ileum or blood.

A note on this clone: Its antigen is unknown.

Assay: immunoSEQ multiplex PCR; the TCRdb copy retains only in-frame clones and omits some. The table includes 80,000 or so clones, around 92% detected once. Germline-derived CDR1 and CDR2 are LGHNT and FRNRAP. This CDR3 region has 14 residues. J lost 7 bases, V lost 0 bases, and 4 bases had no gene match. Sequenced here: PBMCs, sampled 98 days after intestinal transplantation. V is TRBV12-5 and J is TRBJ1-2, with 8 bases that match TRBD1. The clonotype comes from a human patient who received an intestinal transplant, so some T cells may come from the graft donor. CDR3 coding DNA: TGTGCTAGTGGTTTGGTAGAGACAGGGGTTGGCTACACCTTC. It yields the protein CASGLVETGVGYTF.